This T cell receptor beta chain was identified during a study of regulatory T cells in long-lasting Graves disease. Notes on the study in general: Persistent Graves' patients showed less TCR diversity than newly diagnosed patients showed. Persistent disease was characterized by preferential usage of TRBV28, TRBJ1-2 and TRBJ2-5. New patients shared about a thousand public clonotypes, fewer than the roughly 2,700 shared by persistent patients.

The time point: newly diagnosed GD, antithyroid drugs for less than 3 months. Following extraction of RNA from PBMCs, that RNA was used to make the TCR library. The patients were drawn from one endocrinology department in Xi'an, China. Germline V gene lookup returns CDR1 SGHTA and CDR2 FQGNSA. The V and J ends lost 1 base and 3 bases respectively, with 13 bases between them. The CDR3 consists of 15 residues. Construction of TCR beta libraries relied on iRepertoire HTBI primers and on Arm-PCR targeting CDR3 regions. TCRdb re-called the multiplex PCR reads with MiXCR, one entry per CDR3 protein. The sample has 300,000 to 450,000 distinct CDR3 sequences, less than 20% seen once. This clonotype has just a few counts. The antigen is not known.

V and J are TRBV7-2 and TRBJ2-7; D gene unclear. The sequencing used peripheral blood mononuclear cells (PBMCs), collected at new diagnosis, from a patient treated with antithyroid drugs. This TCR was recovered from a female donor with Graves disease. The CDR3 DNA reads TGTGCCAGCAGCTTAGTGGCGACGACTGGCTACGAGCAGTACTTC. Translating gives CASSLVATTGYEQYF.